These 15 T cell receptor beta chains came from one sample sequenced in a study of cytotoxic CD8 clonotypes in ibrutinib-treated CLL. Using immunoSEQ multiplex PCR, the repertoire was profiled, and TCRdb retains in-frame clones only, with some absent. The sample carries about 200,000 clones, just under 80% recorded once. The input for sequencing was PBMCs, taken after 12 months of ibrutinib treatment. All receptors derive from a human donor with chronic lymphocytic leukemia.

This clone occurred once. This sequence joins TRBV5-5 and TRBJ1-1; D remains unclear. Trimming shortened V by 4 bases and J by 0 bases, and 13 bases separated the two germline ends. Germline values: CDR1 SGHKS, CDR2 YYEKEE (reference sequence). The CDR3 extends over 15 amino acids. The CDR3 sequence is CASSPISQMNTEAFF. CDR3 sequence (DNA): TGTGCCAGCAGCCCCATCAGTCAAATGAACACTGAAGCTTTCTTT.

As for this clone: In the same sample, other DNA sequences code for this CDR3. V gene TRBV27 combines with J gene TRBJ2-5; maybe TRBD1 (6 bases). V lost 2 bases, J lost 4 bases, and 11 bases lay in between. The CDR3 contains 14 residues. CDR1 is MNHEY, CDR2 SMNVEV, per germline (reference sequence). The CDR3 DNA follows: TGTGCCAGCAGTTTACTGGGGGCGGGAGAGACCCAGTACTTC. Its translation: CASSLLGAGETQYF.

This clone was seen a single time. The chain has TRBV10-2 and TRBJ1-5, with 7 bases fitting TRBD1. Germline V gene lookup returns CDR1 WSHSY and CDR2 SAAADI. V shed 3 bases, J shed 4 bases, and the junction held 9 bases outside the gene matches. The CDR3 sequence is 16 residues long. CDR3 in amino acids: CASSEGTRGLNQPQHF. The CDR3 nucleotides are TGCGCCAGCAGTGAAGGGACTAGGGGGCTTAATCAGCCCCAGCATTTT.

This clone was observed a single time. CDR3 coding DNA: TGTGCCAGCACCCCTGGCAGACAGAACACTGAAGCTTTCTTT. As protein: CASTPGRQNTEAFF. This chain connects TRBV7-2 to TRBJ1-1; no definite D call. This CDR3 comprises 14 residues. Germline values: CDR1 SGHTA, CDR2 FQGNSA. V lost 7 bases and J lost 1, with 13 bases in between.

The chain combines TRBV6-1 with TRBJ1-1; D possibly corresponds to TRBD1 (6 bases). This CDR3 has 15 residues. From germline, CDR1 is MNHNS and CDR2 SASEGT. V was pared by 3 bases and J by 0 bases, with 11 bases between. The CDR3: CASSEMDSLNTEAFF. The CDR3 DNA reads TGTGCCAGCAGTGAGATGGACAGCCTGAACACTGAAGCTTTCTTT.

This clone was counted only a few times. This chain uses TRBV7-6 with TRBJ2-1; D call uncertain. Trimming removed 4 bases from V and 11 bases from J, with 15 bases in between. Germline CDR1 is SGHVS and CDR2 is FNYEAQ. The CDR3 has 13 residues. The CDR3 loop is CASSSLNGFKQFF. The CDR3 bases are TGTGCCAGCAGCTCACTTAACGGTTTCAAGCAGTTCTTC.

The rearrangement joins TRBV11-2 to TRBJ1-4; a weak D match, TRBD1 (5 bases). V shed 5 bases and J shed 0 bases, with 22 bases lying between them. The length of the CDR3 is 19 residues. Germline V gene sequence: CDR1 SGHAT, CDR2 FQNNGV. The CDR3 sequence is CASSGRRDGLIATNEKLFF. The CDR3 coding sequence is TGTGCCAGCAGCGGGCGCCGGGACGGATTAATTGCAACTAATGAAAAACTGTTTTTT.

This CDR3 reads CASSLVPSGTDTQYF. CDR3 nucleotides: TGCGCCAGCAGCTTGGTTCCCTCCGGGACAGATACGCAGTATTTT. This rearrangement joins TRBV5-1 to TRBJ2-3; D gene uncertain. Trimming stripped 0 bases from V and 3 bases from J, with 11 bases between. CDR1 SGHRS and CDR2 YFSETQ come from the germline V gene. This CDR3 has 15 amino acids.

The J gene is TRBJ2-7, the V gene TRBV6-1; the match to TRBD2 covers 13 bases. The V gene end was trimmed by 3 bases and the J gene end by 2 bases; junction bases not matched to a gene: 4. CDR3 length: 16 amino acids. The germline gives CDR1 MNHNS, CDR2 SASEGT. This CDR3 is CASSDQTSGGPYEQYF. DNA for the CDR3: TGTGCCAGCAGTGACCAGACTAGCGGGGGGCCCTACGAGCAGTACTTC.

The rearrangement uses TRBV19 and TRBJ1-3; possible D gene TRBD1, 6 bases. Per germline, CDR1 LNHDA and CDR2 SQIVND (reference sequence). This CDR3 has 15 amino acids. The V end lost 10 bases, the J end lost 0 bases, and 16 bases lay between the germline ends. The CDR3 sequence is CATTGTLFSGNTIYF. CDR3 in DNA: TGTGCCACGACTGGGACACTCTTCTCTGGAAACACCATATATTTT. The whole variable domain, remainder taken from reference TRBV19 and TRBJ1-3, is DGGITQSPKYLFRKEGQNVTLSCEQNLNHDAMYWYRQDPGQGLRLIYYSQIVNDFQKGDIAEGYSVSREKKESFPLTVTSAQKNPTAFYLCATTGTLFSGNTIYFGEGSWLTVV.

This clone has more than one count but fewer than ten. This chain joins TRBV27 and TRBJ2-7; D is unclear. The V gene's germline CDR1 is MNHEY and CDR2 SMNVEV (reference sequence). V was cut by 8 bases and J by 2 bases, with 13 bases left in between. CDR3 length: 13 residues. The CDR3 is CASGRASPYEQYF. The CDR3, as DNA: TGTGCCAGCGGTCGTGCGAGCCCCTACGAGCAGTACTTC.

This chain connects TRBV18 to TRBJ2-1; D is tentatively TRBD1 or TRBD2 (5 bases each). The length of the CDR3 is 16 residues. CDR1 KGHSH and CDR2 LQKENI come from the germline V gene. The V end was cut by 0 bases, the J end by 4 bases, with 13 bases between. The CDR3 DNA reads TGTGCCAGCTCACCACCGGAAGGGACCGATTACAATGAGCAGTTCTTC. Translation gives CASSPPEGTDYNEQFF. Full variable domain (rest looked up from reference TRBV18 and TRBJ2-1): NAGVMQNPRHLVRRRGQEARLRCSPMKGHSHVYWYRQLPEEGLKFMVYLQKENIIDESGMPKERFSAEFPKEGPSILRIQQVVRGDSAAYFCASSPPEGTDYNEQFFGPGTRLTVL.

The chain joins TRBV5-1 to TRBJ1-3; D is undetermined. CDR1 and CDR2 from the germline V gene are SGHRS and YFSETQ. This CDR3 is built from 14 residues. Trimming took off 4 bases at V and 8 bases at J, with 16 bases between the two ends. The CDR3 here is CASSPGLPGDTIYF. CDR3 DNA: TGCGCCAGCAGCCCCGGACTCCCCGGGGACACCATATATTTT. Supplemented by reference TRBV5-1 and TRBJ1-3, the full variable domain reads KAGVTQTPRYLIKTRGQQVTLSCSPISGHRSVSWYQQTPGQGLQFLFEYFSETQRNKGNFPGRFSGRQFSNSRSEMNVSTLELGDSALYLCASSPGLPGDTIYFGEGSWLTVV.

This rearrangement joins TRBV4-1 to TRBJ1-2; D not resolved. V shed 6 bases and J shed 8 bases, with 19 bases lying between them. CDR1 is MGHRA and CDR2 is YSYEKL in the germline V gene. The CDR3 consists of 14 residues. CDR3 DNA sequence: TGCGCCAGCAGACGCGTAGGGTCCGTCTCGGGCTACACCTTC. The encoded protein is CASRRVGSVSGYTF.

DNA for the CDR3: TGTGCCAGCAGCTTGGGGGGACTCCTCGAGCAGTACTTC. Residues: CASSLGGLLEQYF. The V gene is TRBV5-5, the J gene TRBJ2-7; possibly TRBD2 for D (6 bases). The germline V gene encodes CDR1 SGHKS and CDR2 YYEKEE (reference sequence). This CDR3 is built from 13 residues. Trimming cost V 0 bases and J 6 bases, with 10 bases left between them.